Following are 24 T cell receptor beta chains from one sample sequenced in a study of CD8 T cells in ankylosing spondylitis. TCRdb re-analysed the 5' RACE reads in MiXCR, keeping a single row per CDR3 protein. The table shows fewer than 200,000 distinct CDR3 sequences, with 15% to 20% occurring only once. The sequenced sample consisted of blood, either unsorted or a sorted T cell fraction (not recorded which). The receptors were sampled from a male donor with ankylosing spondylitis or in good health (not recorded which).

This clonotype has a count of ten or more. The rearrangement joins TRBV20-1 to TRBJ2-7; maybe TRBD2 (5 bases). Per the germline V gene, CDR1 is DFQATT and CDR2 is SNEGSKA (reference sequence). Trimming stripped 1 base from V and 3 bases from J, with 28 bases between. The length of the CDR3 is 19 residues. CDR3 loop: CSARVRSAGERAGSYEQYF. For the CDR3, the DNA is TGCAGTGCTAGAGTAAGATCGGCAGGTGAACGAGCTGGGAGCTACGAGCAGTACTTC.

This clonotype was counted many times. The V gene is TRBV20-1, the J gene TRBJ2-7; 9 bases are shared with TRBD1. V was pared by 6 bases and J by 3 bases, with 9 bases of the junction left unmatched. The CDR3 is 14 residues long. CDR1 DFQATT and CDR2 SNEGSKA come from the germline V gene (reference sequence). CDR3 sequence (DNA): TGCAGTGCCACCGGACAGGGGTCATACTACGAGCAGTACTTC. Its translation is CSATGQGSYYEQYF.

This chain links TRBV12-3 or TRBV12-4 with TRBJ2-7; 9 nucleotides agree with TRBD2. This CDR3 spans 15 amino acids. J lost 5 bases, V lost 1 base, and 6 bases had no gene match. CDR3 nucleotide sequence: TGTGCCAGCAGTTTAGGGCTAGCGGGATCGGACGAGCAGTACTTC. This translates into CASSLGLAGSDEQYF.

There are many counts of this clonotype. The CDR3 reads CSAGGGNGDTQYF. The CDR3 nucleotides read TGCAGTGCTGGGGGGGGTAATGGAGATACGCAGTATTTT. This chain links TRBV20-1 with TRBJ2-3; 7 bases line up with TRBD2. The germline CDR1 and CDR2 sequences are DFQATT and SNEGSKA (reference sequence). V gave up 5 bases and J gave up 5 bases; unmatched junction bases: 7. The CDR3 has 13 residues.

This clonotype was seen ten or more times. The chain links TRBV11-2 to TRBJ2-3, with 7 bases fitting TRBD2. CDR3 length: 14 amino acids. Germline trimming cut 5 bases from V and 5 bases from J; bases unmatched to any gene: 7. Germline values: CDR1 SGHAT, CDR2 FQNNGV. The CDR3 spells CASSTGLVGDTQYF. The CDR3 bases are TGTGCCAGCAGCACCGGACTAGTGGGAGATACGCAGTATTTT.

With regard to this clonotype: A much larger clone differs by one base, so this may be a read error. The chain recombines TRBV20-1 with TRBJ2-1; the D gene could be TRBD1 or TRBD2 (5 bases each). CDR1 and CDR2 (germline): DFQATT, SNEGSKA (reference sequence). The CDR3 is made up of 13 amino acids. V gave up 8 bases and J gave up 9 bases, with 20 bases separating them. CDR3: CSPEGRGQGEQFF. As DNA, the CDR3 is TGCAGTCCCGAGGGTCGCGGCCAGGGTGAGCAGTTCTTC.

This clonotype was seen more than once but under ten times. This chain connects TRBV11-3 to TRBJ2-1; D might be TRBD2 (5 bases). This CDR3 has 18 amino acids. Per the germline V gene, CDR1 is SGHNT and CDR2 is YENEEA. Trimming stripped 5 bases from V and 6 bases from J, with 26 bases between. CDR3 DNA: TGTGCCAGCAGCCCCTTCGGACTTCCCGATGATGATACCAATGAGCAGTTCTTC. Protein: CASSPFGLPDDDTNEQFF.

This clonotype was detected ten times or more. V usage is TRBV12-3 or TRBV12-4 and J usage is TRBJ2-3; D is unresolved. This CDR3 is 13 amino acids long. Trimming shortened V by 6 bases and J by 6 bases, and 13 bases separated the two germline ends. Written as DNA, the CDR3 is TGTGCCAGCAGGCCCATCAGTGCCGATACGCAGTATTTT. Translation gives CASRPISADTQYF.

The table lists this clonotype with many counts. The chain couples TRBV5-1 to TRBJ2-7; D ambiguous. CDR3 length: 13 residues. V gave up 2 bases and J gave up 2 bases, with 8 bases separating them. Germline CDR1 SGHRS, CDR2 YFSETQ. This CDR3 is CASSLDKTYEQYF. For the CDR3, the DNA is TGCGCCAGCAGCTTAGACAAGACCTACGAGCAGTACTTC.

This clonotype was recorded at least ten times. The rearrangement joins TRBV28 to TRBJ2-2, with 8 bases identical to TRBD2. Germline lookup yields CDR1 MDHEN and CDR2 SYDVKM. V dropped 7 bases and J dropped 5; count of bases not matched to a gene: 9. The CDR3 extends over 15 amino acids. The CDR3 is CASTPAGVETGELFF. CDR3 coding DNA: TGTGCCAGCACCCCAGCGGGAGTAGAGACCGGGGAGCTGTTTTTT.

The V gene is TRBV6-5, the J gene TRBJ2-1; 9 bases fit TRBD2. Trimming at V came to 6 bases and at J to 7 bases, leaving 4 bases not matched to a gene. Germline-derived CDR1 and CDR2 are MNHEY and SVGAGI. The CDR3 is made up of 13 amino acids. CDR3 nucleotides: TGTGCCAGCAGGAGCGGGAGGTTTAATGAGCAGTTCTTC. It yields the protein CASRSGRFNEQFF.

This clonotype was recorded a few times. The CDR3 DNA reads as TGTGCCAGCAGCCAAGATTTTTACAGGTACAGCTCCTACGAGCAGTACTTC. It is translated as CASSQDFYRYSSYEQYF. The gene calls are TRBV14 and TRBJ2-7, with a tentative D call TRBD1 (5 bases). The CDR3 extends over 17 amino acids. Germline CDR1 reads SGHDN; CDR2 reads FVKESK. Trimming took 0 bases from V and 0 from J, leaving 15 bases between them. The full variable domain, completed using reference TRBV14 and TRBJ2-7, is EAGVTQFPSHSVIEKGQTVTLRCDPISGHDNLYWYRRVMGKEIKFLLHFVKESKQDESGMPNNRFLAERTGGTYSTLKVQPAELEDSGVYFCASSQDFYRYSSYEQYFGPGTRLTVT.

The chain joins TRBV5-1 to TRBJ2-2; 11 nucleotides align to TRBD2. Germline lookup yields CDR1 SGHRS and CDR2 YFSETQ. The V gene end was trimmed by 5 bases and the J gene end by 5 bases; junction bases not matched to a gene: 2. The CDR3 contains 14 residues. The CDR3 DNA reads as TGCGCCAGCAGGGGACTAGCGGAAACCGGGGAGCTGTTTTTT. Translation: CASRGLAETGELFF.

The J gene is TRBJ1-4, the V gene TRBV12-3 or TRBV12-4; 9 nucleotides line up with TRBD1. The CDR3 loop spans 14 amino acids. Germline trimming cut 9 bases from V and 4 bases from J; bases unmatched to any gene: 6. The CDR3 region is CASRTGAGNEKLFF. As DNA, the CDR3 is TGTGCCAGTAGGACAGGGGCGGGTAATGAAAAACTGTTTTTT.

The rearrangement joins TRBV6-5 to TRBJ2-5; no firm D call. Trimming shortened V by 6 bases and J by 4 bases, and 6 bases separated the two germline ends. CDR1 and CDR2 from the germline V gene are MNHEY and SVGAGI. CDR3 length equals 11 residues. DNA of the CDR3: TGTGCCAGCAGACGAAGAGAGACCCAGTACTTC. Residues: CASRRRETQYF.

Many counts were recorded for this clonotype. V is TRBV4-1 and J is TRBJ2-2; D is undetermined. Germline CDR1 MGHRA, CDR2 YSYEKL. V lost 4 bases to trimming and J lost 5 bases, with 8 bases between them. This CDR3 contains 13 residues. Here the CDR3 DNA reads TGCGCCAGCAGCCGCGAAGGGACCGGGGAGCTGTTTTTT. Amino acids: CASSREGTGELFF.

The chain combines TRBV6-2 or TRBV6-3 with TRBJ1-1; D is undetermined. Germline assignment: CDR1 MNHEY and CDR2 SVGEGT. The CDR3 contains 13 residues. Between the trimmed V and J ends, which lost 4 bases and 4 bases, there was a span of 10 bases. The CDR3, as DNA: TGTGCCAGCAGTTGGGGTTTCGGCACTGAAGCTTTCTTT. Translating it yields CASSWGFGTEAFF.

This clonotype was recorded at least ten times. The chain has TRBV29-1 and TRBJ2-1; no reliable D call. V was pared by 4 bases and J by 9 bases, with 7 bases between. Germline loops: CDR1 SQVTM, CDR2 ANQGSEA. The CDR3 is 10 amino acids. CDR3 amino acids: CSVGWGEQFF. CDR3 DNA: TGCAGCGTTGGATGGGGTGAGCAGTTCTTC.

This clonotype was seen more than once but under ten times. The CDR3 DNA reads TGCGCCAGCAGTCAATTCCACACCTCGAACACCGGGGAGCTGTTTTTT. Protein product: CASSQFHTSNTGELFF. The rearrangement uses TRBV23-1 and TRBJ2-2; D unclear. TRBV23-1 is classed as an ORF, of uncertain function. With 1 base removed from V and 0 bases from J, the gap between germline ends came to 9 bases. CDR3 length: 16 residues.

In this sample, this clonotype turned up many times. This chain connects TRBV6-5 to TRBJ2-7; the match to TRBD2 covers 7 bases. This CDR3 has 14 residues. V dropped 2 bases and J dropped 3; count of bases not matched to a gene: 4. Germline V gene data show CDR1 as MNHEY and CDR2 as SVGAGI. The CDR3 sequence: CASSYLGGGYEQYF. Written as DNA, the CDR3 is TGTGCCAGCAGTTACCTTGGGGGGGGCTACGAGCAGTACTTC.

This clonotype was seen at least ten times. V and J are TRBV15 and TRBJ2-7, with 10 bases fitting TRBD2. The V gene's germline CDR1 is LNHNV and CDR2 YYDKDF (reference sequence). The J segment lost 4 bases and the V segment lost 1 base, leaving 13 bases of the junction unmatched. The CDR3 sequence is 18 residues long. CDR3 bases: TGTGCCACCAGCAGAGGGGGATGGCTGGATAGCGGGAGGTACGAGCAGTACTTC. Amino acids: CATSRGGWLDSGRYEQYF.

This clonotype was observed at least ten times. The V and J genes are TRBV28 and TRBJ2-5; D remains unclear. In germline, CDR1 is MDHEN, CDR2 SYDVKM. CDR3 size: 13 residues. The ends were cut back, 3 bases at V and 3 bases at J, with 8 bases in the middle. In nucleotides, the CDR3 is TGTGCCAGCAGTTTCTTCAGAAAAGAGACCCAGTACTTC. This translates into CASSFFRKETQYF.

This clonotype was observed many times. The chain recombines TRBV6-6 with TRBJ2-7; 10 bases are shared with TRBD2. V trimming: 6 bases; J trimming: 6 bases; junction bases outside the gene matches: 8. The germline CDR1 and CDR2 sequences are MNHNY and SVGAGI (reference sequence). The CDR3 loop spans 14 amino acids. The DNA of the CDR3 is TGTGCCAGCAGCAGGTCTAGCGGGAGCTCCGAGCAGTACTTC. Translation: CASSRSSGSSEQYF.

The chain uses TRBV20-1 and TRBJ1-2; D is ambiguous. The CDR3 is made up of 11 amino acids. Germline V gene data show CDR1 as DFQATT and CDR2 as SNEGSKA (reference sequence). V gave up 1 base and J gave up 8 bases, with 8 bases separating them. The CDR3, as DNA: TGCAGTGCTAGAGCAATCCAGGGCTACACCTTC. Translating it yields CSARAIQGYTF.